The 29 T cell receptor beta chains below were found in one sample sequenced in a study of blood T cells in healthy people across ages. The second PCR ran roughly 6 to 11 cycles with a sample-barcoded 5' primer and J-beta primers. TCRdb processed the 5' RACE reads anew with MiXCR; each CDR3 protein has one entry. The table shows 1.2 million to 1.5 million distinct CDR3 sequences, with around 59% occurring only once. The sequencing input was blood. The receptors originated from a man between 18 and 35 years old in good health.

The chain couples TRBV29-1 to TRBJ2-5, with D uncertain. V was shortened by 0 bases and J by 2 bases, with 10 bases between the two germline ends. CDR1 and CDR2 from the germline V gene are SQVTM and ANQGSEA. CDR3 length equals 14 residues. CDR3 DNA: TGCAGCGTTGAAGATGGGAACACTCAAGAGACCCAGTACTTC. This gives the protein CSVEDGNTQETQYF.

CDR3 sequence: CSVTHGRASGDETQYF. CDR3 coding DNA: TGCAGCGTGACTCACGGGCGGGCTAGCGGGGATGAGACCCAGTACTTC. The chain couples TRBV29-1 to TRBJ2-7, with TRBD2 identical over 9 bases. TRBJ2-5 explains the end of the DNA better; the J call may be wrong. The CDR3 runs 16 residues. Looked up from germline, CDR1 is SQVTM and CDR2 is ANQGSEA.

This clonotype has just one count. The gene calls are TRBV5-1 and TRBJ2-2; unclear D gene. CDR3 length: 13 amino acids. V lost 4 bases and J lost 7, with 11 bases in between. Germline values: CDR1 SGHRS, CDR2 YFSETQ. CDR3 in amino acids: CASSATLNGELFF. The CDR3 bases are TGCGCCAGCAGCGCCACCTTAAACGGGGAGCTGTTTTTT.

The V and J genes are TRBV7-2 and TRBJ2-5; 8 bases align to TRBD1. CDR3 length: 14 amino acids. From germline, CDR1 is SGHTA and CDR2 FQGNSA. Germline trimming cut 3 bases from V and 5 bases from J; bases unmatched to any gene: 5. Written as DNA, the CDR3 is TGTGCCAGCAGCTTCCCAGGGGGCGGTGAGACCCAGTACTTC. Protein product: CASSFPGGGETQYF. Full variable domain (remainder filled in from reference TRBV7-2 and TRBJ2-5): GAGVSQSPSNKVTEKGKDVELRCDPISGHTALYWYRQSLGQGLEFLIYFQGNSAPDKSGLPSDRFSAERTGGSVSTLTIQRTQQEDSAVYLCASSFPGGGETQYFGPGTRLLVL.

This clonotype has a handful of counts. J is TRBJ2-4 and V is TRBV5-1; D unresolved. The last part of the DNA fits TRBJ2-7 better; the J call may be wrong. CDR1 is SGHRS, CDR2 YFSETQ, per germline. This CDR3 region has 13 residues. CDR3 sequence: CASSLDPNGEQYF. CDR3 sequence (DNA): TGCGCCAGCAGCTTGGACCCGAATGGCGAGCAGTACTTC.

This clonotype was seen more than once but under ten times. A junction boundary mismatches the germline segment, possibly from a read error. This chain joins TRBV28 and TRBJ2-7; TRBD1 matches at 10 bases. This CDR3 has 16 amino acids. Germline V CDR1 and CDR2: MDHEN, SYDVKM. CDR3 nucleotide sequence: TGTGCCAGCAGTTCCCGGGACAGGGGCGACCCCTACAAGCAGTACTTC. Amino acid sequence: CASSSRDRGDPYKQYF.

This chain joins TRBV18 and TRBJ1-1, with TRBD1 matching 8 bases. The CDR3 sequence is 14 residues long. CDR1 is KGHSH and CDR2 is LQKENI in the germline V gene. After removal of 4 bases from V and 7 bases from J, the junction contained 8 bases not matched to a gene. In DNA form, the CDR3 reads TGTGCCAGCTCACACGAGGACAGGGAGAATGAAGCTTTCTTT. It yields the protein CASSHEDRENEAFF. Full variable domain (rest looked up from reference TRBV18 and TRBJ1-1): NAGVMQNPRHLVRRRGQEARLRCSPMKGHSHVYWYRQLPEEGLKFMVYLQKENIIDESGMPKERFSAEFPKEGPSILRIQQVVRGDSAAYFCASSHEDRENEAFFGQGTRLTVV.

This clonotype was observed a handful of times. The genes are TRBV29-1 and TRBJ2-4, with TRBD1 identical over 8 bases. CDR1 and CDR2 from the germline V gene are SQVTM and ANQGSEA. The V and J ends lost 4 bases and 9 bases, in that order; junction bases with no gene match: 20. CDR3 length equals 17 residues. The CDR3 spells CSVVPSPGTGGRGIQYF. DNA of the CDR3: TGCAGCGTTGTCCCCTCTCCCGGGACAGGCGGCAGGGGCATTCAGTACTTC.

J is TRBJ2-2 and V is TRBV5-1, with D possibly matching TRBD1 (5 bases). Germline-derived CDR1 and CDR2 are SGHRS and YFSETQ. The CDR3 contains 15 residues. V was trimmed by 3 bases and J by 6 bases, leaving 15 bases between them. CDR3 protein: CASSYARVAAGELFF. CDR3 nucleotides: TGCGCCAGCAGCTACGCCAGGGTTGCGGCCGGGGAGCTGTTTTTT.

The J gene is TRBJ1-2, the V gene TRBV10-1, with 7 bases that match TRBD1. With V trimmed by 10 bases and J by 5 bases, 10 bases remained unmatched. Germline V CDR1 and CDR2: WNHNN, SYGVQD (reference sequence). This CDR3 is built from 13 residues. CDR3 sequence (DNA): TGCGCCAACACCAAACAGGGGTCGTATGGCTACACCTTC. This sequence encodes CANTKQGSYGYTF.

The chain is built from TRBV6-6 and TRBJ1-1, with D maybe TRBD1 (5 bases). The CDR3 consists of 15 residues. Trimming took 4 bases from V and 1 from J, leaving 13 bases between them. CDR1 and CDR2 (germline): MNHNY, SVGAGI (reference sequence). DNA of the CDR3: TGTGCCAGCAGTTTCGCCGGGGCCCCGAACACTGAAGCTTTCTTT. Its protein product is CASSFAGAPNTEAFF.

This sequence joins TRBV4-1 and TRBJ1-1; D gene ambiguous. Germline V gene lookup returns CDR1 MGHRA and CDR2 YSYEKL. V lost 0 bases, J lost 2 bases, and 13 bases lay in between. CDR3 size: 16 residues. CDR3 region: CASSQDWVGGNTEAFF. The CDR3 DNA reads TGCGCCAGCAGCCAAGATTGGGTCGGCGGAAACACTGAAGCTTTCTTT.

The chain uses TRBV20-1 and TRBJ2-1, with D possibly being TRBD1 or TRBD2 (5 bases each). The J call is in doubt because the DNA end fits TRBJ2-7 better. CDR3 length: 12 amino acids. The germline V gene encodes CDR1 DFQATT and CDR2 SNEGSKA (reference sequence). CDR3 sequence (DNA): TGCAGTGCTCACGCAGGGAGCAATGAGCAGTACTTC. Encoded protein: CSAHAGSNEQYF.

The rearrangement joins TRBV11-1 to TRBJ2-3; D is uncertain. The CDR3 has 14 residues. V gave up 2 bases and J gave up 3 bases, with 9 bases separating them. Germline CDR1 SGHAT, CDR2 FQDESV (reference sequence). The CDR3 reads CASSLSFATDTQYF. CDR3 nucleotide sequence: TGTGCCAGCAGCTTATCGTTCGCGACAGATACGCAGTATTTT.

A few counts support this clonotype. The genes are TRBV20-1 and TRBJ2-3, with TRBD2 matching 7 bases. The CDR3 covers 15 residues. The germline CDR1 and CDR2 sequences are DFQATT and SNEGSKA (reference sequence). The V gene end was trimmed by 2 bases and the J gene end by 4 bases; junction bases not matched to a gene: 9. The CDR3 spells CSARSRQRGPDTQYF. The DNA for the CDR3 is TGCAGTGCTAGATCACGTCAGCGGGGCCCAGATACGCAGTATTTT.

The chain carries TRBV15 and TRBJ2-5; tentative D call: TRBD1 (5 bases). CDR3 length: 14 residues. From germline, CDR1 is LNHNV and CDR2 YYDKDF (reference sequence). Trimming removed 1 base from V and 5 bases from J, with 11 bases in between. The CDR3 coding sequence is TGTGCCACCAGCAGAGTGGAGACAGAGGAGACCCAGTACTTC. Translating it yields CATSRVETEETQYF.

This clonotype came up a few times. This chain uses TRBV7-2 with TRBJ2-1, with D tentatively TRBD1 (6 bases). Germline assignment: CDR1 SGHTA and CDR2 FQGNSA. Trimming took off 2 bases at V and 3 bases at J, with 14 bases between the two ends. This CDR3 is 16 amino acids long. The CDR3 loop is CASSLPNRAYYNEQFF. The CDR3 region has the DNA TGTGCCAGCAGCTTACCCAACAGGGCCTACTACAATGAGCAGTTCTTC.

This clonotype was counted between two and nine times. V gene TRBV25-1 combines with J gene TRBJ2-7; a possible D gene is TRBD1 (6 bases). Trimming pared 2 bases from V and 3 bases from J, leaving 11 bases between. Germline CDR1 and CDR2: MGHDK and SYGVNS. CDR3 size: 14 residues. The CDR3 reads CASSESTGYYEQYF. CDR3 in DNA: TGTGCCAGCAGTGAAAGCACAGGGTACTACGAGCAGTACTTC.

This clonotype has a handful of counts. The chain's CDR3 is CASSLAEGAADTQYF. CDR3 nucleotides: TGTGCCAGCAGCTTAGCTGAGGGGGCGGCAGATACGCAGTATTTT. The gene calls are TRBV7-8 and TRBJ2-3, with 7 nucleotides matching TRBD1. The germline CDR1 and CDR2 sequences are SGHVS and FQNEAQ. The V gene end was trimmed by 0 bases and the J gene end by 4 bases; junction bases not matched to a gene: 4. The CDR3 length is 15 residues. Drawing the rest from reference TRBV7-8 and TRBJ2-3, the complete variable domain is GAGVSQSPRYKVAKRGQDVALRCDPISGHVSLFWYQQALGQGPEFLTYFQNEAQLDKSGLPSDRFFAERPEGSVSTLKIQRTQQEDSAVYLCASSLAEGAADTQYFGPGTRLTVL.

V and J are TRBV20-1 and TRBJ1-2, with D hard to call. The CDR3 extends over 14 amino acids. CDR1 DFQATT and CDR2 SNEGSKA come from the germline V gene (reference sequence). With 3 bases removed from V and 0 bases from J, the gap between germline ends came to 11 bases. CDR3 protein: CSASTDRTNYGYTF. As DNA, the CDR3 is TGCAGTGCTAGCACGGACCGAACTAACTATGGCTACACCTTC.

The chain uses TRBV4-1 and TRBJ1-2, with 11 bases matching TRBD1. The CDR3 is made up of 15 amino acids. V lost 4 bases to trimming and J lost 6 bases; unmatched junction nucleotides: 7. Germline assignment: CDR1 MGHRA and CDR2 YSYEKL. In nucleotides, the CDR3 is TGCGCCAGCAGCCGATGGACAGGGGGCGCGGATGGCTACACCTTC. It is translated as CASSRWTGGADGYTF.

This chain links TRBV7-2 with TRBJ2-3; D is perhaps TRBD1 (6 bases). The CDR3 is made up of 15 amino acids. The V end was cut by 5 bases, the J end by 14 bases, with 26 bases between. Germline V gene data show CDR1 as SGHTA and CDR2 as FQGNSA. The CDR3 nucleotides are TGTGCCAGCAGCCTCTCCAACCGACCGGGCCAGGGGCCGTATTTT. Translation gives CASSLSNRPGQGPYF. Drawing the rest from reference TRBV7-2 and TRBJ2-3, the complete variable domain is GAGVSQSPSNKVTEKGKDVELRCDPISGHTALYWYRQSLGQGLEFLIYFQGNSAPDKSGLPSDRFSAERTGGSVSTLTIQRTQQEDSAVYLCASSLSNRPGQGPYFGPGTRLTVL.

The V gene is TRBV24-1, the J gene TRBJ2-1, with 7 positions matching TRBD2. CDR1 and CDR2 (germline): KGHDR, SFDVKD. The CDR3 length is 15 residues. V gave up 3 bases and J gave up 5 bases; unmatched junction bases: 6. The CDR3 region has the DNA TGTGCCACCAGTGATAGGACTAGTGGCCACAATGAGCAGTTCTTC. It encodes CATSDRTSGHNEQFF.

In its sample, this clonotype was seen a few times. CDR3: CASSWRLAGGGTQYF. DNA of the CDR3: TGCGCCAGCAGCTGGAGACTAGCGGGAGGGGGGACCCAGTACTTC. The chain recombines TRBV5-1 with TRBJ2-5; 14 bases align to TRBD2. In germline, CDR1 is SGHRS, CDR2 YFSETQ. The V segment lost 3 bases and the J segment 7 bases; nucleotides outside the gene matches: 5. The CDR3 spans 15 residues.

The chain combines TRBV12-3 or TRBV12-4 with TRBJ1-2; 9 bases match TRBD1. J lost 3 bases, V lost 5 bases, and 7 bases had no gene match. This CDR3 is 15 amino acids long. This CDR3 is CASSQYRGHDYGYTF. In DNA, the CDR3 is TGTGCCAGCAGTCAATACAGGGGGCATGACTATGGCTACACCTTC.

This clonotype was observed a few times. The CDR3 protein is CATSRDFGAETQYF. For the CDR3, the DNA is TGTGCCACCAGCAGAGATTTCGGGGCCGAGACCCAGTACTTC. This chain links TRBV15 with TRBJ2-5; either TRBD1 or TRBD2 may fit D (5 bases each). CDR3 length: 14 amino acids. Germline V CDR1 and CDR2: LNHNV, YYDKDF (reference sequence). V was trimmed by 0 bases and J by 5 bases, leaving 10 bases between them.

V and J are TRBV5-1 and TRBJ2-4, with a weak D call TRBD2 (5 bases). Near its end, the DNA agrees better with TRBJ2-5, so the J call may be wrong. The CDR3 spans 14 residues. Germline V gives CDR1 SGHRS, CDR2 YFSETQ. The CDR3 sequence is CASSFQGGPETQYF. The CDR3 DNA reads as TGCGCCAGCAGCTTCCAAGGAGGCCCAGAGACCCAGTACTTC.

The chain recombines TRBV4-1 with TRBJ1-2; unclear D gene. The CDR3 length is 14 residues. V was clipped by 0 bases and J by 5 bases, with 10 bases between them. Germline lookup yields CDR1 MGHRA and CDR2 YSYEKL. The CDR3 DNA is TGCGCCAGCAGCCAAGAGAGGGCTTTGTATGGCTACACCTTC. Translated: CASSQERALYGYTF.

CDR3 DNA: TGTGCCAGCATGGGGGAAAAGACCCAGTACTTC. It specifies CASMGEKTQYF. The chain carries TRBV6-2 or TRBV6-3 and TRBJ2-5; either TRBD1 or TRBD2 may supply D (5 bases each). The V and J ends lost 7 bases and 6 bases respectively, with 9 bases between them. The CDR3 runs to 11 residues. CDR1 and CDR2 (germline): MNHEY, SVGEGT.